The rows below give T cell receptor beta chains drawn from one sample of a study of blood T cell repertoires in COVID-19. Measured with immunoSEQ multiplex PCR; TCRdb has only the in-frame clones, and not every one. This table holds about 36,000 clones, 65% to 80% found once. The sequencing input was peripheral blood. These receptors originate from a man aged 55 to 70 with active COVID-19. Both conserved end residues are part of each CDR3. The D gene is left open where the match is weak. Some rows have no size entry. The others give once, few or many, or a class for an expanded clone.

d_gene	len	abundance	v_gene	j_gene	CDR3nt	CDR3aa
.	15	.	TRBV5-1	TRBJ1-1	TGCGCCAGCAGCTCGGGACAACTGATGAACACTGAAGCTTTCTTT	CASSSGQLMNTEAFF
.	15	once	TRBV15	TRBJ2-1	TGTGCCACCAGCACCCAGGGGACCGGGCACAATGAGCAGTTCTTC	CATSTQGTGHNEQFF
TRBD2	18	few	TRBV2	TRBJ2-5	TGTGCCAGCAGTGAAACCACGGAACTAGCCGGGGGGGGCGAGACCCAGTACTTC	CASSETTELAGGGETQYF
.	14	few	TRBV10-3	TRBJ1-3	TGTGCCATCAGGGCGGGTGACCCTGGAAACACCATATATTTT	CAIRAGDPGNTIYF
.	14	.	TRBV28	TRBJ2-4	TGTGCCAGCAGTTTATGGGCCAGTAAAAACATTCAGTACTTC	CASSLWASKNIQYF
.	13	.	TRBV6-2/TRBV6-3	TRBJ1-2	TGTGCCAGCAGTCACAGGGATAACTATGGCTACACCTTC	CASSHRDNYGYTF
.	15	.	TRBV9	TRBJ2-3	TGTGCCAGCAGCGTAGTTGCTAACCCCCGGGATACGCAGTATTTT	CASSVVANPRDTQYF
TRBD2	16	few	TRBV12-5	TRBJ2-1	TGTGCTAGTGGTCTTTCCCGGACTAGCGAACCCAATGAGCAGTTCTTC	CASGLSRTSEPNEQFF
TRBD2	15	few	TRBV28	TRBJ2-7	TGTGCCAGCAGTCGCCGGGGGGGCAATTCCTACGAGCAGTACTTC	CASSRRGGNSYEQYF
TRBD2	18	.	TRBV7-9	TRBJ2-3	TGTGCCAGCAGCCCCCGCCGGACTAGCGGGAGTCGGACAGATACGCAGTATTTT	CASSPRRTSGSRTDTQYF
.	15	.	TRBV18	TRBJ2-2	TGTGCCAGCTCACCACCCAGGGTGGGCACCGGGGAGCTGTTTTTT	CASSPPRVGTGELFF
.	17	.	TRBV18	TRBJ2-1	TGTGCCAGCTCACCAAACCGGGACTCTAACTCCTACAATGAGCAGTTCTTC	CASSPNRDSNSYNEQFF
TRBD1	13	.	TRBV10-3	TRBJ1-1	TGTGCCATCAGTGCCTCACAGGGGGCGATGGCTTTCTTT	CAISASQGAMAFF
TRBD1	16	.	TRBV4-1	TRBJ1-2	TGCGCCAGCAGCCGAACCCGGGACAGGCAGAACTATGGCTACACCTTC	CASSRTRDRQNYGYTF
.	14	.	TRBV5-1	TRBJ1-4	TGCGCCAGCAGCTTGGAGGGACTGTACGAAAAACTGTTTTTT	CASSLEGLYEKLFF
.	11	.	TRBV2	TRBJ2-1	TGTGCCAGCAGCACCTACAATGAGCAGTTCTTC	CASSTYNEQFF
.	13	.	TRBV7-2	TRBJ2-3	TGTGCCAGCACCGTCCTCTCCACAGATACGCAGTATTTT	CASTVLSTDTQYF
.	15	.	TRBV5-6	TRBJ1-4	TGTGCCAGCAGCAGCGGGACGGCAACTAATGAAAAACTGTTTTTT	CASSSGTATNEKLFF
.	16	.	TRBV4-1	TRBJ1-5	TGCGCCAGCAAGCGGGACCACGGGGTGGTCAATCAGCCCCAGCATTTT	CASKRDHGVVNQPQHF
TRBD2	15	once	TRBV5-6	TRBJ2-1	TGTGCCAGCCGCATAGCGGGTAGCGGACACAATGAGCAGTTCTTC	CASRIAGSGHNEQFF
TRBD1	16	once	TRBV6-5	TRBJ2-7	TGTGCCAGCAGTTACCGCGGACAGGCCCCCGGTTACGAGCAGTACTTC	CASSYRGQAPGYEQYF
.	16	few	TRBV11-2	TRBJ2-4	TGTGCCAGCAGCGGCGGAGCCTATACAGCCAAAAACATTCAGTACTTC	CASSGGAYTAKNIQYF
.	13	.	TRBV2	TRBJ2-5	TGTGCCAGCAGTGGGCAGGGGTGGGAGACCCAGTACTTC	CASSGQGWETQYF
TRBD1	13	.	TRBV30	TRBJ1-5	TGTGCCTTCGACAGGGGGAGCAATCAGCCCCAGCATTTT	CAFDRGSNQPQHF
TRBD1	13	.	TRBV18	TRBJ2-7	TGTGCCAGCTCACCGGCCCGGGACAGCGAGCAGTACTTC	CASSPARDSEQYF
TRBD1	15	.	TRBV6-5	TRBJ2-7	TGTGCCAGCAGTTACACCCGGGACAGGGGATCCGAGCAGTACTTC	CASSYTRDRGSEQYF
TRBD1	15	.	TRBV6-5	TRBJ1-2	TGTGCCAGCAGCCCGACAGGGAGCTTTAACTATGGCTACACCTTC	CASSPTGSFNYGYTF
TRBD2	20	.	TRBV15	TRBJ2-1	TGTGCCACCAGCAGAGATTTGGCTGTCCCGGGGGGGGGCCGGGACAATGAGCAGTTCTTC	CATSRDLAVPGGGRDNEQFF
.	13	few	TRBV6-1	TRBJ1-1	TGTGCCAGCAGTGACAGGGTGGGAACTGAAGCTTTCTTT	CASSDRVGTEAFF
TRBD1	13	.	TRBV18	TRBJ2-1	TGTGCCAGCCGACAGGGGCAACCCAATGAGCAGTTCTTC	CASRQGQPNEQFF
TRBD1	15	.	TRBV19	TRBJ1-6	TGTGCCAGTAGTAGCCGGGACAGGGGGCGAGTACCCCTCCACTTT	CASSSRDRGRVPLHF
TRBD1	18	.	TRBV2	TRBJ1-4	TGTGCCAGCAGTGAAGCGCTTAGGACAGGGCCCCAGGGGGAAAAACTGTTTTTT	CASSEALRTGPQGEKLFF
.	9	.	TRBV6-4	TRBJ1-1	TGTGCCAGCTATTCGGGAGCTTTCTTT	CASYSGAFF
.	14	.	TRBV12-5	TRBJ2-1	TGTGCTAGTGGTTTGCCCGGACAGTACAATGAGCAGTTCTTC	CASGLPGQYNEQFF
TRBD2	15	.	TRBV4-2	TRBJ2-1	TGTGCCAGCAGCCAAGATAGCGGGAGGGGCAATGAGCAGTTCTTC	CASSQDSGRGNEQFF
TRBD1	17	.	TRBV28	TRBJ1-6	TGTGCCAGCAGACACCGGGACAGGGGCTCCTATAATTCACCCCTCCACTTT	CASRHRDRGSYNSPLHF
.	15	once	TRBV7-6	TRBJ2-1	TGTGCCAGCAGCTTAGACGGCAGGGCCGTCAATGAGCAGTTCTTC	CASSLDGRAVNEQFF
.	13	.	TRBV2	TRBJ1-1	TGTGCCAGCAGTGATCACGGGGGGTTTGAAGCTTTCTTT	CASSDHGGFEAFF
.	13	.	TRBV7-2	TRBJ2-7	TGTGCCAGCAGCCCCGGGAATACGTACGAGCAGTACTTC	CASSPGNTYEQYF
TRBD1	17	.	TRBV6-2/TRBV6-3	TRBJ2-5	TGTGCCAGCAGTTACCAACGGGGGACAGGGAGACAAGAGACCCAGTACTTC	CASSYQRGTGRQETQYF
TRBD1	16	.	TRBV30	TRBJ1-4	TGTGCCTGGAGTGTAGGGACAGGTCTCCGAGGTGAAAAACTGTTTTTT	CAWSVGTGLRGEKLFF
TRBD1	15	.	TRBV7-9	TRBJ2-4	TGTGCCAGCAGCTTCGGGACACAGGGGGGAAACATTCAGTACTTC	CASSFGTQGGNIQYF
TRBD1	13	.	TRBV11-2	TRBJ2-5	TGTGCCAGCAGCTTAGATTATTTGGGGACAGCGTACTTC	CASSLDYLGTAYF
TRBD2	17	.	TRBV5-4	TRBJ2-1	TGTGCCAGCAGCCCTCATAACTTGGGACTAGGAAACAATGAGCAGTTCTTC	CASSPHNLGLGNNEQFF
TRBD1	15	.	TRBV6-5	TRBJ2-1	TGTGCCAGCAGTACCCGGGACAGGGGGGGCCATGAGCAGTTCTTC	CASSTRDRGGHEQFF
.	15	few	TRBV4-3	TRBJ1-1	TGCGCCAGCAGCCAAGAACTGGGGCTGAACACTGAAGCTTTCTTT	CASSQELGLNTEAFF
.	15	.	TRBV6-5	TRBJ1-1	TGTGCCAGCACTCTAGGAGGGGTAGGTAACACTGAAGCTTTCTTT	CASTLGGVGNTEAFF
.	14	.	TRBV5-5	TRBJ2-5	TGTGCCAGCAGCGAGCCGGGGGTCGGGGAGACCCAGTACTTC	CASSEPGVGETQYF
.	16	few	TRBV19	TRBJ1-2	TGTGCCAGTAGTACCCTTACCAGGGGCGTCAACTATGGCTACACCTTC	CASSTLTRGVNYGYTF
.	14	few	TRBV24-1	TRBJ1-5	TGTGCCACCTCCACAGGGTCAAGCTATCAGCCCCAGCATTTT	CATSTGSSYQPQHF
.	14	.	TRBV5-1	TRBJ2-1	TGCGCCAGCAGCTTGGCGGGTTTACGGAATGAGCAGTTCTTC	CASSLAGLRNEQFF
TRBD1	12	.	TRBV6-6	TRBJ1-1	TGTGCCAGCAACCCAGGGGGCACTGAAGCTTTCTTT	CASNPGGTEAFF
.	19	.	TRBV5-1	TRBJ1-2	TGCGCCAGCAGCGGAGGGACGGCCAGCGAAGGTCTTAGTTCTTATGGCTACACCTTC	CASSGGTASEGLSSYGYTF
.	15	few	TRBV6-9	TRBJ2-7	TGTGCCAGCAGTTCGAGGGGACATCGGCGCTACGAGCAGTACTTC	CASSSRGHRRYEQYF
TRBD2	17	.	TRBV19	TRBJ2-3	TGTGCCAGTTCCACCTCTCGTAGCGGGAGGGGGCCAGATACGCAGTATTTT	CASSTSRSGRGPDTQYF
TRBD1	16	.	TRBV5-4	TRBJ1-1	TGTGCCAGCACCCCCCCCGGGGGACAGGGTGCCGCTGAAGCTTTCTTT	CASTPPGGQGAAEAFF
.	15	once	TRBV9	TRBJ1-2	TGTGCCAGCAGCGTAGCGGGGGAAGCGTTTATGAGCTACACCTTC	CASSVAGEAFMSYTF